This T cell receptor beta chain was obtained from a study of early T cells in non-severe SARS-CoV-2 infection. The CDR3 sequence is 12 residues long. The V end lost 4 bases, the J end lost 9 bases, and 10 bases lay between the germline ends. CDR1 is MNHEY, CDR2 SMNVEV, per germline (reference sequence). Individual cDNA molecules received unique molecular identifiers. TCRdb re-called the 5' RACE reads through MiXCR, storing one row per CDR3 protein. The table has 55,000 to 85,000 distinct CDR3 sequences, about an eighth seen once; the top ten hold over 12%. This clonotype was seen only a few times. The rearrangement joins TRBV27 to TRBJ2-1; unclear D gene. This receptor was obtained from an adult who was a healthcare worker with PCR-confirmed SARS-CoV-2 infection or an uninfected control (not recorded which). The specimen sequenced was whole blood. DNA of the CDR3: TGTGCCAGCAGTTCAAGACCCGGTGAGCAGTTCTTC. Its translation is CASSSRPGEQFF.